The clone carrying this T cell receptor beta chain appeared a single time. The CDR3 is 16 residues long. J lost 2 bases, V lost 3 bases, and 7 bases had no gene match. Germline values: CDR1 LGHNA, CDR2 YNFKEQ. Mixed chimerism was transient after nonmyeloablative marrow transplants from related graft donors. Unstimulated Tregs (CD4+CD25+CD127-) and CD4+CD25- non-Tregs were sorted from PBMCs. This sample is part of a study of Tregs in tolerant kidney transplant recipients. Assay used: immunoSEQ multiplex PCR; TCRdb lists only in-frame clones, some missing. The sample records more than 70,000 clones, around 90% being singletons.

The TCR sequence derives from a human patient who received a combined kidney and bone marrow transplant. Some T cells may arise from the graft donor. Source: CD4+ T cells from blood (PBMCs), taken 24 months after the transplant. This chain connects TRBV4-2 to TRBJ1-2; 9 bases agree with TRBD1. CDR3 bases: TGTGCCAGCAGCCACAGGGACAGGGATGCGAACTATGGCTACACCTTC. Its protein product is CASSHRDRDANYGYTF.